Below, 17 T cell receptor beta chains from the same sample are listed, as sequenced in a study of tumor and adjacent non-tumor tissue in lung cancer. A modified ARM-PCR protocol with three rounds of nested PCR amplified TCRbeta. TCRdb analysed the multiplex PCR reads with MiXCR anew, one entry per CDR3 protein. The sample lists about 98,000 distinct CDR3 sequences, about 80% seen once, with under 40% in the top ten. This sample's RNA came from whole unsorted tissue. This non-tumor lung sample came from over 3 cm beyond the tumor edge. Specimen: distant non-tumor lung tissue. The receptors shown here come from a man aged 60 to 69 with small cell lung cancer.

Comments on this clonotype: One end of the junction varies from germline; a read error may be responsible. The chain combines TRBV6-5 with TRBJ2-4; 7 bases are a match to TRBD2. The CDR3 covers 16 residues. CDR1 is MNHEY, CDR2 SVGAGI, per germline. The CDR3 sequence is CASSSPPAGSKNIQYF. CDR3 bases: TGTGCTAGCAGTTCCCCCCCAGCGGGGTCCAAAAACATTCAGTACTTC.

As concerns this clonotype: Mismatch with germline at one junction end may stem from a read error. This chain links TRBV5-1 with TRBJ2-3; the match to TRBD2 covers 12 bases. The CDR3 spans 17 residues. Germline-derived CDR1 and CDR2 are SGHRS and YFSETQ. For the CDR3, the DNA is TGCGCCAGCAGCTTGGTCCGGACTAGCGGGGTTGCAGATACACAGTATTTT. Translation: CASSLVRTSGVADTQYF. Looking up the rest from reference TRBV5-1 and TRBJ2-3 gives the full variable domain: KAGVTQTPRYLIKTRGQQVTLSCSPISGHRSVSWYQQTPGQGLQFLFEYFSETQRNKGNFPGRFSGRQFSNSRSEMNVSTLELGDSALYLCASSLVRTSGVADTQYFGPGTRLTVL.

In regard to this clonotype: The junction differs from germline at one of its ends, possibly a read error. The genes are TRBV11-2 and TRBJ1-6; possible D gene TRBD1, 5 bases. The CDR3 loop spans 15 amino acids. Germline lookup yields CDR1 SGHAT and CDR2 FQNNGV. As DNA, the CDR3 is TGTTCCAGCAGCTTAACTCCGGGACGGAATTCAACCCTCCACTTT. Its protein product is CSSSLTPGRNSTLHF.

V and J are TRBV12-3 or TRBV12-4 and TRBJ1-5, with D unclear. V lost 3 bases to trimming and J lost 10 bases, with 13 bases between them. CDR3 length equals 13 residues. The CDR3 reads CASSLAGGHPQHF. The CDR3 region has the DNA TGTGCCAGCAGTTTGGCGGGTGGCCATCCCCAGCATTTT.

The gene calls are TRBV29-1 and TRBJ2-5, with 7 nucleotides matching TRBD2. V was pared by 3 bases and J by 13 bases, with 20 bases of the junction left unmatched. Germline V gene data show CDR1 as SQVTM and CDR2 as ANQGSEA. The length of the CDR3 is 15 residues. Written as DNA, the CDR3 is TGCAGCGTTGATAGCGGCGCGGGGGACCCGTTGGCTAGGTACTTC. Protein product: CSVDSGAGDPLARYF.

This clonotype was seen a single time. Since a much larger clone is just one base distant, this may be a read error. A read error is likely, as this CDR3 ends without the conserved phenylalanine or tryptophan. This rearrangement joins TRBV5-1 to TRBJ2-7; no clear D. The CDR3 has 15 amino acids. V was shortened by 1 base and J by 0 bases, with 11 bases between the two germline ends. Germline values: CDR1 SGHRS, CDR2 YFSETQ. CDR3 protein: CASSLSSGDSYEQYS. The CDR3 DNA is TGCGCCAGCAGCTTGTCTTCAGGAGACTCCTACGAGCAGTACTCC.

The rearrangement uses TRBV4-2 and TRBJ2-1, with TRBD1 as a possible D gene (5 bases). The V end was cut by 2 bases, the J end by 8 bases, with 13 bases between. CDR3 length equals 14 residues. CDR1 and CDR2 from the germline V gene are LGHNA and YNFKEQ. The CDR3 DNA follows: TGTGCCAGCAGCCAACTATCAGGGAACCATGAGCAGTTCTTC. Translation gives CASSQLSGNHEQFF.

Comment on this clonotype: This may arise from a read error, as a much more abundant clone is one base away. This rearrangement joins TRBV30 to TRBJ2-7; D is unresolved. The CDR3 contains 11 residues. CDR1 GTSNPN and CDR2 SVGIG come from the germline V gene (reference sequence). V dropped 6 bases and J dropped 10 bases, with 16 bases sitting between them. CDR3 in DNA: TGTGCCTGTATGAAGGGTCCGGATCAGTACGTC. Translated, it gives CACMKGPDQYV.

A word on this clonotype: A much bigger clone sits one base away, suggesting this may be a read error. V is TRBV6-1 and J is TRBJ2-2; D unclear. Trimming removed 6 bases from V and 7 bases from J, with 12 bases in between. Germline CDR1 reads MNHNS; CDR2 reads SASEGT. The CDR3 length is 13 residues. CDR3 sequence: CASRAPWIGELFF. CDR3 sequence (DNA): TGTGCCAGCAGAGCCCCATGGATCGGGGAGCTGTTTTTT.

Concerning this clonotype: The conserved final phenylalanine or tryptophan is absent from the CDR3, which likely points to a read error. The V gene is TRBV6-2 or TRBV6-3, the J gene TRBJ2-5; D gene ambiguous. Trimming pared 6 bases from V and 10 bases from J, leaving 18 bases between. CDR1 is MNHEY and CDR2 is SVGEGT in the germline V gene. CDR3 length: 13 amino acids. CDR3 DNA sequence: TGTGCCAGCAGATCCGGGTCGCCTGGGATCCAGTACTCC. Amino acid sequence: CASRSGSPGIQYS.

A note on this clonotype: The CDR3 ends on some other residue instead of the conserved phenylalanine or tryptophan, so this is likely a read error. The rearrangement links TRBV29-1 to TRBJ2-2, with TRBD2 matching 9 bases. This CDR3 region has 14 residues. Trimming took 3 bases from V and 5 from J; bases not matched to a gene: 4. Germline lookup yields CDR1 SQVTM and CDR2 ANQGSEA. CDR3 DNA: TGCAGCGTTGACATTCTAGCGGGAACCGGGGAGCTGTTTTTA. Amino acid sequence: CSVDILAGTGELFL.

This clonotype was seen a single time. J is TRBJ1-2 and V is TRBV6-1; possibly TRBD1 for D (6 bases). CDR1 and CDR2 from the germline V gene are MNHNS and SASEGT. With 11 bases removed from V and 8 bases from J, the gap between germline ends came to 42 bases. The CDR3 is 20 amino acids. The DNA for the CDR3 is TGTGCCGGCACTGAACTCGTGGGGCGGCTACCGACGACCCGGACAGTAGGCTACACCTTC. This codes for CAGTELVGRLPTTRTVGYTF.

This clonotype was found a few times. A single base separates this from a much larger clone, so it may be a read error. The CDR3 here is CASSLRQGPAREQYF. As DNA, the CDR3 is TGTGCCAGCAGCTTAAGGCAGGGGCCTGCTAGGGAGCAGTACTTC. V gene TRBV7-3 combines with J gene TRBJ2-7; possible D gene TRBD1, 6 bases. The CDR3 spans 15 residues. Trimming took off 1 base at V and 7 bases at J, with 17 bases between the two ends. From germline, CDR1 is SGHTA and CDR2 FQGTGA.

This clonotype occurred many times. The chain combines TRBV6-5 with TRBJ1-1; no reliable D call. The CDR3 sequence is 13 residues long. The V and J ends lost 0 bases and 12 bases respectively, with 14 bases between them. Germline CDR1 MNHEY, CDR2 SVGAGI. The CDR3 DNA sequence: TGTGCCAGCAGTTACTCGGGGATTAAGAGGACTTTCTTT. Translating gives CASSYSGIKRTFF.

The chain is built from TRBV20-1 and TRBJ2-3; 15 positions match TRBD2. Germline V gene data show CDR1 as DFQATT and CDR2 as SNEGSKA (reference sequence). Germline trimming cut 5 bases from V and 0 bases from J; bases unmatched to any gene: 15. The CDR3 has 20 amino acids. CDR3 loop: CSAGVLGLAGGTTSTDTQYF. The CDR3 bases are TGCAGTGCTGGAGTCCTGGGACTAGCGGGAGGAACTACCAGCACAGATACGCAGTATTTT.

As regards this clonotype: An end of the junction does not agree with germline; a read error may underlie this. The chain joins TRBV5-6 to TRBJ2-1; TRBD2 matches 7 bases. This CDR3 spans 15 amino acids. Germline CDR1 and CDR2: SGHDT and YYEEEE. The CDR3 sequence: CANSFSAGARNEQFF. CDR3 DNA sequence: TGTGCCAACAGCTTCTCTGCGGGAGCTAGGAATGAGCAGTTCTTC. The variable domain in full, with the rest retrieved from reference TRBV5-6 and TRBJ2-1, is DAGVTQSPTHLIKTRGQQVTLRCSPKSGHDTVSWYQQALGQGPQFIFQYYEEEERQRGNFPDRFSGHQFPNYSSELNVNALLLGDSALYLCANSFSAGARNEQFFGPGTRLTVL.

To note about this clonotype: Sequence at one end of the junction differs from germline and may be a read error. The rearrangement uses TRBV6-5 and TRBJ1-1; TRBD1 is a possible D gene (5 bases). Germline CDR1 reads MNHEY; CDR2 reads SVGAGI. CDR3 size: 17 residues. In DNA form, the CDR3 reads TGTGCCTGCAGACCGGGGGAGGGGTCCCCTATACGTCCTGAAGCCTTCTTT. This translates into CACRPGEGSPIRPEAFF.